This T cell receptor (beta chain) was documented in a study of T cell repertoires in cytomegalovirus infection. Background on the study: Public signatures in TCR beta pointed to CMV infection and matching HLA type. General study results and limits: Cumulated frequencies of public TCR beta families served to identify carriers of CMV plus the relevant HLA. The study found HLA-C-restricted CMV-specific TCR beta clonotypes dominating the ex vivo response.

With V trimmed by 6 bases and J by 3 bases, 10 bases remained unmatched. Germline lookup yields CDR1 ENHRY and CDR2 SYGVKD. The CDR3 has 15 amino acids. TCRdb used MiXCR to reprocess the reads, holding one entry per CDR3 protein. The sample lists about 230,000 distinct CDR3 sequences, about 23% seen once, with about 20% in the top ten. The sample holds a few counts of this clonotype. No antigen is known for it. The V and J genes are TRBV10-3 and TRBJ1-1, with 7 bases identical to TRBD1. Material: CD8+ T cells from PBMCs. This TCR was recovered from a human donor in good health (CMV status not recorded). Some clones in this sample may be carry-over from other donors' samples. CDR3 residues: CAIRPMTGWDTEAFF. The CDR3 coding sequence is TGTGCCATCAGACCCATGACAGGGTGGGACACTGAAGCTTTCTTT.